The clone carrying this TCR beta chain was seen more than once but under ten times. The antigen is unknown. Amplification used 60 Vbeta primers and 13 Jbeta primers. The method was immunoSEQ multiplex PCR; TCRdb's version includes in-frame clones alone and lacks a portion of them. The sample records 100,000 to 150,000 clones, roughly 17% being singletons. This sample stems from a study of cytomegalovirus exposure and HLA in healthy donors. The CDR3 has 14 residues. With 1 base removed from V and 5 bases from J, the gap between germline ends came to 10 bases. Germline V CDR1 and CDR2: SGHNT, YYREEE (reference sequence). Notes on the study in general: Sequencing depth across donors, presence/absence analyses assumed, was roughly uniform.

Healthy bone marrow donors supplied every sample. J is TRBJ1-5 and V is TRBV5-4, with D unclear. The sequence derives from a female donor in good health and CMV-seropositive. Sequenced material: PBMCs. CDR3 residues: CASSLPGEDQPQHF. As DNA, the CDR3 is TGTGCCAGCAGCTTGCCCGGGGAGGATCAGCCCCAGCATTTT.